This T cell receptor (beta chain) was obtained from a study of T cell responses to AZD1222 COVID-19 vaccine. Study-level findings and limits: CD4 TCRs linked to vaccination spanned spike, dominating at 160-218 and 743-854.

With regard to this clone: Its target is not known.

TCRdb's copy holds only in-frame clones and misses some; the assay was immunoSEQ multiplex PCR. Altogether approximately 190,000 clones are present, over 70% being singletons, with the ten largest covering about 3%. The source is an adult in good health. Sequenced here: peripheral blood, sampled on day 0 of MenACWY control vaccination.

In nucleotides, the CDR3 is TGTGCCAGCAGCTTAGGAGGCGGAAACTACAATGAGCAGTTCTTC. As protein: CASSLGGGNYNEQFF. V and J are TRBV7-2 and TRBJ2-1; the D is unclear. Germline CDR1 and CDR2: SGHTA and FQGNSA. CDR3 size: 15 residues. V lost 1 base, J lost 3 bases, and 10 bases lay in between.